This TCR beta chain was identified in a study of T cell responses to AZD1222 COVID-19 vaccine. Germline lookup yields CDR1 SGHTA and CDR2 FQGNSA. The V gene lost 5 bases and the J gene lost 8 bases, with 17 bases spanning the gap. This CDR3 has 14 amino acids. With respect to this clone: What it binds is unknown.

Study-level findings and limits: AZD1222 recipients seropositive at baseline numbered only six.

TCRdb's copy holds only in-frame clones and misses some; the assay was immunoSEQ multiplex PCR. Found here are some 160,000 clones, over 85% of them singletons; the top ten hold around 1.5%. V usage is TRBV7-2 and J usage is TRBJ2-3; the D is unclear. The source of this sequence is an adult in good health. Here the sequenced sample was peripheral blood, taken on day 0 of AZD1222 vaccination. CDR3 sequence (DNA): TGTGCCAGCAGCCTCCGAAACAATATACGTACGCAGTATTTT. Amino acids: CASSLRNNIRTQYF.